The 27 T cell receptor beta chains below were found in one sample sequenced in a study of blood T cells in healthy people across ages. With a J-beta primer mix and a sample-barcoded 5' primer, a second PCR ran about 7 to 11 cycles. TCRdb reprocessed the 5' RACE reads via MiXCR and lists one record per CDR3 protein. There are approximately 800,000 distinct CDR3 sequences in the sample; about 34% occur only once, and about an eighth lies in the top ten. Sample: blood. All receptors come from a man between 18 and 29 years old in good health.

This clonotype was counted at least ten times. This rearrangement joins TRBV12-3 or TRBV12-4 to TRBJ1-1; D not resolved. The V end lost 3 bases, the J end lost 0 bases, and 5 bases lay between the germline ends. The CDR3 extends over 13 amino acids. Here the CDR3 reads CASSFEVNTEAFF. The CDR3 nucleotides read TGTGCCAGCAGTTTCGAGGTGAACACTGAAGCTTTCTTT.

The sample holds many counts of this clonotype. V and J are TRBV20-1 and TRBJ2-1, with 9 positions matching TRBD2. V dropped 4 bases and J dropped 4; count of bases not matched to a gene: 11. Looked up from germline, CDR1 is DFQATT and CDR2 is SNEGSKA (reference sequence). CDR3 length equals 16 residues. CDR3 bases: TGCAGTGCTACTGGTCTTAGCGGGGGAGGATACAATGAGCAGTTCTTC. The encoded protein is CSATGLSGGGYNEQFF.

In its sample, this clonotype was seen many times. The V and J genes are TRBV29-1 and TRBJ2-3; perhaps TRBD2 as D (5 bases). V lost 7 bases to trimming and J lost 1 base, with 12 bases between them. Germline CDR1 reads SQVTM; CDR2 reads ANQGSEA. The CDR3 length is 13 residues. This CDR3 is CSATRAGTDTQYF. In DNA, the CDR3 is TGCAGCGCGACGCGGGCGGGCACAGATACGCAGTATTTT.

The chain employs TRBV4-2 and TRBJ2-5; 11 bases align to TRBD2. Losses at the gene ends were 0 bases for V and 2 bases for J; bases not matched to a gene: 5. Germline CDR1 LGHNA, CDR2 YNFKEQ. The CDR3 sequence is 17 residues long. The DNA for the CDR3 is TGTGCCAGCAGCCAAGATTGGGTAGCGGGGGGGCAAGAGACCCAGTACTTC. Encoded protein: CASSQDWVAGGQETQYF.

This clonotype has only a few counts. V usage is TRBV10-3 and J usage is TRBJ2-5, with D maybe TRBD1 (6 bases). CDR3 length: 12 amino acids. V dropped 10 bases and J dropped 11 bases, with 20 bases sitting between them. Germline V lookup: CDR1 ENHRY, CDR2 SYGVKD. The CDR3 DNA follows: TGTGCCACCAAGACAGGTCACAATGAGCAGTACTTC. As protein: CATKTGHNEQYF.

This clonotype has a count of ten or more. The chain combines TRBV7-9 with TRBJ1-1; D might be TRBD1 (6 bases). Germline V gene data show CDR1 as SEHNR and CDR2 as FQNEAQ (reference sequence). CDR3 length: 15 residues. V was shortened by 1 base and J by 5 bases, with 14 bases between the two germline ends. The CDR3 DNA sequence: TGTGCCAGCAGCTTAGGAGGGGTAGGGGGAACTGAAGCTTTCTTT. This codes for CASSLGGVGGTEAFF.

Points on this clonotype: A single base separates this from a much larger clone, so it may be a read error. This sequence joins TRBV7-3 and TRBJ2-1; TRBD1 matches 7 bases. The J call may be incorrect, as the DNA end agrees better with TRBJ2-7. The CDR3 is made up of 14 amino acids. Germline CDR1 and CDR2: SGHTA and FQGTGA. This chain's CDR3 is CASSLNRGYNEQYF. The CDR3 bases are TGTGCCAGCAGCTTAAACAGGGGCTACAATGAGCAGTACTTC.

The chain is built from TRBV28 and TRBJ2-3; D is possibly TRBD1 (6 bases). V lost 5 bases, J lost 1 base, and 13 bases lay in between. The CDR3 extends over 15 amino acids. CDR1 MDHEN and CDR2 SYDVKM come from the germline V gene. This CDR3 is CASSPAAGGTDTQYF. For the CDR3, the DNA is TGTGCCAGCAGTCCTGCGGCAGGGGGCACAGATACGCAGTATTTT.

Points on this clonotype: Germline and junction disagree at one end, which may indicate a read error. The chain joins TRBV12-3 or TRBV12-4 to TRBJ2-6; weak D call: TRBD2 (7 bases). The length of the CDR3 is 12 residues. The CDR3 DNA reads as TGTGCCAGCACTCGGGGGGCCGACGTCCTGACTTTC. It codes for CASTRGADVLTF.

This sequence joins TRBV12-3 or TRBV12-4 and TRBJ1-5; TRBD1 might be the D (5 bases). Trimming pared 5 bases from V and 2 bases from J, leaving 13 bases between. This CDR3 has 15 residues. The CDR3 DNA reads TGTGCCAGCAGTGGGACCGACGATGGCAATCAGCCCCAGCATTTT. Translation gives CASSGTDDGNQPQHF.

This clonotype was found a few times. The chain joins TRBV5-1 to TRBJ1-3, with D possibly matching TRBD1 (5 bases). This CDR3 is built from 14 residues. V was cut by 2 bases and J by 0 bases, with 6 bases left in between. Per germline, CDR1 SGHRS and CDR2 YFSETQ. CDR3 nucleotides: TGCGCCAGCAGCTTCGACAGCTCTGGAAACACCATATATTTT. It encodes CASSFDSSGNTIYF.

With regard to this clonotype: A much larger clone differs from this one at a single base, so this may be a read error. The chain uses TRBV29-1 and TRBJ2-3; the D is unclear. Germline loops: CDR1 SQVTM, CDR2 ANQGSEA. The V and J ends lost 2 bases and 8 bases respectively, with 8 bases between them. The CDR3 spans 11 residues. Here the CDR3 reads CSVELAGTQYF. The CDR3 DNA follows: TGCAGCGTTGAACTGGCAGGTACGCAGTATTTT.

Turning to this clonotype: This could be a read error, since a much larger clone is one nucleotide away. The genes are TRBV20-1 and TRBJ2-5, with D unresolved. This CDR3 is 13 amino acids long. Germline V gene lookup returns CDR1 DFQATT and CDR2 SNEGSKA (reference sequence). Here the CDR3 reads CSAPFSSQETRYF. As DNA, the CDR3 is TGCAGTGCTCCTTTCTCGTCACAAGAGACCCGGTACTTC.

This clonotype was observed a handful of times. The V gene is TRBV30, the J gene TRBJ2-5; perhaps TRBD1 as D (5 bases). The CDR3 is 13 residues long. V was cut by 2 bases and J by 0 bases, with 7 bases left in between. Germline V gene lookup returns CDR1 GTSNPN and CDR2 SVGIG (reference sequence). CDR3 protein: CAWSSDNQETQYF. The CDR3 region has the DNA TGTGCCTGGAGTTCGGACAACCAAGAGACCCAGTACTTC.

The V and J genes are TRBV20-1 and TRBJ2-7; possible D gene TRBD2, 5 bases. The CDR3 length is 17 residues. V was clipped by 0 bases and J by 7 bases, with 25 bases between them. The germline V gene encodes CDR1 DFQATT and CDR2 SNEGSKA (reference sequence). CDR3 nucleotides: TGCAGTGCTAGAGATCTCGTTGGGCCTAGCTCCTACAATGAGCAGTACTTC. Protein: CSARDLVGPSSYNEQYF.

This clonotype was picked up many times. This chain links TRBV12-3 or TRBV12-4 with TRBJ1-1, with D possibly matching TRBD1 (6 bases). Trimming removed 1 base from V and 3 bases from J, with 15 bases in between. This CDR3 contains 16 residues. The CDR3 protein is CASSLGPGRGYTEAFF. DNA for the CDR3: TGTGCCAGCAGTTTAGGTCCGGGGAGGGGGTACACTGAAGCTTTCTTT.

The chain joins TRBV9 to TRBJ1-4; possible D gene TRBD1, 5 bases. Looked up from germline, CDR1 is SGDLS and CDR2 is YYNGEE. Trimming cost V 3 bases and J 7 bases, with 16 bases left between them. CDR3 length: 15 amino acids. CDR3: CASSAYGTEAEKLFF. The CDR3 DNA sequence: TGTGCCAGCAGCGCTTACGGGACGGAAGCTGAAAAACTGTTTTTT.

This clonotype was counted at least ten times. In DNA, the CDR3 is TGTGCCGCTCAGAGGGGGCAAGGTACGCAGTATTTT. It specifies CAAQRGQGTQYF. The chain is built from TRBV15 and TRBJ2-3; 7 bases agree with TRBD1. CDR1 is LNHNV, CDR2 YYDKDF, per germline (reference sequence). V shed 11 bases and J 8 bases; nucleotides not matched to a gene: 10. CDR3 length: 12 amino acids.

V and J are TRBV20-1 and TRBJ1-6; D may be TRBD1 (5 bases). The CDR3 length is 14 residues. Germline lookup yields CDR1 DFQATT and CDR2 SNEGSKA (reference sequence). V was cut by 7 bases and J by 5 bases, with 15 bases left in between. The CDR3 DNA is TGCAGTGGTCAGCGGGGCAACCATAATTCACCCCTCCACTTT. Translation: CSGQRGNHNSPLHF.

The chain carries TRBV5-1 and TRBJ1-1, with 11 positions matching TRBD1. J gave up 6 bases and V 4 bases, and 5 bases lay outside the gene matches. The germline V gene has CDR1 SGHRS and CDR2 YFSETQ. This CDR3 has 14 amino acids. CDR3 coding DNA: TGCGCCAGCAGCGCACCGGGACAGGGGGCTGAAGCTTTCTTT. It encodes CASSAPGQGAEAFF.

This clonotype is a singleton in its sample. The CDR3 sequence: CASSPRTGGSGQPQHF. Written as DNA, the CDR3 is TGTGCCAGCAGTCCTCGGACAGGGGGCTCGGGTCAGCCCCAGCATTTT. The rearrangement uses TRBV6-5 and TRBJ1-5, with 11 positions matching TRBD1. V lost 5 bases, J lost 6 bases, and 9 bases stayed unmatched. The CDR3 runs to 16 residues. The germline CDR1 and CDR2 sequences are MNHEY and SVGAGI.

The chain couples TRBV4-1 to TRBJ2-3; D perhaps matches TRBD1 (6 bases). The germline gives CDR1 MGHRA, CDR2 YSYEKL. Trimming took 0 bases from V and 2 from J, leaving 12 bases between them. The CDR3 is made up of 16 amino acids. The CDR3 region has the DNA TGCGCCAGCAGCCAAGATGGACAGATCCTCACAGATACGCAGTATTTT. Its protein is CASSQDGQILTDTQYF.

This clonotype was found a few times. V gene TRBV4-3 combines with J gene TRBJ1-2; D is ambiguous. V lost 0 bases to trimming and J lost 2 bases, with 7 bases between them. Germline CDR1 and CDR2: LGHNA and YSLEER. This CDR3 is 14 amino acids long. CDR3 nucleotides: TGCGCCAGCAGCCAAGATTCAGGCAACTATGGCTACACCTTC. It is translated as CASSQDSGNYGYTF.

This clonotype has just a few counts. The chain couples TRBV29-1 to TRBJ2-3; no reliable D call. Germline values: CDR1 SQVTM, CDR2 ANQGSEA. Deletions cut 4 bases from V and 6 bases from J, with 11 bases between. The CDR3 has 12 amino acids. CDR3 in DNA: TGCAGCGTTGGCCCCTCCGTGGATACGCAGTATTTT. Its translation is CSVGPSVDTQYF.

This clonotype was seen a handful of times. The chain joins TRBV18 to TRBJ1-1, with D possibly matching TRBD1 (6 bases). This CDR3 contains 14 residues. The V end was cut by 3 bases, the J end by 1 base, with 9 bases between. CDR1 and CDR2 from the germline V gene are KGHSH and LQKENI. The CDR3 region is CASSPWGRNTEAFF. The CDR3 region has the DNA TGTGCCAGCTCACCCTGGGGGCGGAACACTGAAGCTTTCTTT.

The sample holds a few counts of this clonotype. The chain joins TRBV12-3 or TRBV12-4 to TRBJ2-5; D possibly corresponds to TRBD2 (6 bases). The CDR3 has 13 residues. V was cut by 6 bases and J by 1 base, with 9 bases left in between. The DNA of the CDR3 is TGTGCCAGCAGGCGGGACCCCCAAGAGACCCAGTACTTC. Translation: CASRRDPQETQYF.

The chain links TRBV10-3 to TRBJ2-5; D is undetermined. Trimming left V 6 bases short and J 3 bases short, with 11 bases between. The V gene's germline CDR1 is ENHRY and CDR2 SYGVKD. The CDR3 length is 13 residues. The CDR3 DNA reads TGTGCCATCAGGGACGAATCGGAAGAGACCCAGTACTTC. Its protein product is CAIRDESEETQYF.